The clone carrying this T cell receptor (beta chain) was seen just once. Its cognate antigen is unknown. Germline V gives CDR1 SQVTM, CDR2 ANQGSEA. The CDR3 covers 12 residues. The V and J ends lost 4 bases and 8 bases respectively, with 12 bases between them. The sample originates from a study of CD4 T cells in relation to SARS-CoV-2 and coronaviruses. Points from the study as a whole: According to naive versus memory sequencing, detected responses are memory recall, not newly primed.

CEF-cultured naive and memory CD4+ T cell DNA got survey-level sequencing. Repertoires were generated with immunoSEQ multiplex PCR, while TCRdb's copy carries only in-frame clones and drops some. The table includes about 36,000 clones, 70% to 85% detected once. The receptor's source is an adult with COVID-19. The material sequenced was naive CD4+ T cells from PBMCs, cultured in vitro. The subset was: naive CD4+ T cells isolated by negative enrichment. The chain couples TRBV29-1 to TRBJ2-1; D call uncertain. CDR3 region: CSVGKFPDEQFF. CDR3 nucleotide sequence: TGCAGCGTTGGAAAATTTCCGGATGAGCAGTTCTTC.